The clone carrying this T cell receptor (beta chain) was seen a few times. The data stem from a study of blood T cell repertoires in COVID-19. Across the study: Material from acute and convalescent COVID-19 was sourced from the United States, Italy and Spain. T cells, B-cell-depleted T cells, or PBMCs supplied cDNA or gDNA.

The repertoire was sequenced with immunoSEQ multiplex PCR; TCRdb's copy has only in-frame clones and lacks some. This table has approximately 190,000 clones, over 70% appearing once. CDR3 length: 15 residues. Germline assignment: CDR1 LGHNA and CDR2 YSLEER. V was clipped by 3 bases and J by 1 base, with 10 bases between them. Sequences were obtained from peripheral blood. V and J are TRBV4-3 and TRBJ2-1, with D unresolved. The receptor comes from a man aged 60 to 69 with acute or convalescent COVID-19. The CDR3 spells CASSHNRVSYNEQFF. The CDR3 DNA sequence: TGCGCCAGCAGCCACAACCGGGTGTCCTACAATGAGCAGTTCTTC.